This T cell receptor (beta chain) is from a study of post-analysis software for immune sequencing data (dated by TCRdb to the mid-2010s). For the wider study: Relapsing-remitting, secondary progressive and progressive-relapsing multiple sclerosis were recorded as disease courses, and subtype annotation was lacking for some patients. The multiple sclerosis patient repertoires were compared with about a dozen previously published healthy control repertoires from donors aged about 6 to 25 years. A subset of samples was prepared in parallel using single-end sample barcoding, then pooled and co-amplified after Illumina adapter ligation.

To demonstrate the VDJtools post-analysis software, TCR beta repertoires were profiled from the peripheral blood of about 13 young patients with multiple sclerosis. Multiple sclerosis patients were children and adolescents aged roughly 6 to 15 years. Points the paper makes about the study in general: Four or five TRBV segments, including TRBV5-6, TRBV5-1 and TRBV20-1, were significantly more frequent in patients than controls. The multiple sclerosis patient group was slightly younger than the control group. Multiple sclerosis patients had significantly lower normalized Chao1 diversity than controls, a result that suggests substantial peripheral T-cell clonal expansion. Direct clustering with F measure showed strong co-clustering of samples prepared in the same batch, prompting a batch-effect correction.

Library preparation employed PCR. TCRdb records Illumina HiSeq 2500 as the sequencer. To reduce PCR and sequencing biases, unique molecular identifiers were incorporated into the TCR beta cDNA libraries. About 500,000 cDNA molecules were obtained for every 1 to 10 million input T cells, so each molecule roughly corresponded to one T cell. The patient libraries were prepared and sequenced with the same protocol used for the earlier healthy control dataset. Samples belonging to the same batch were prepared together, multiplexed and sequenced on a shared HiSeq lane. The authors' analysis ran thus. Raw barcoded reads were processed with MIGEC, and single-read molecular identifier groups were discarded before consensus assembly and CDR3 extraction. VDJtools was used for post-analysis of the clonotype tables, and diversity was normalized by down-sampling every dataset to the size of the smallest sample. Repertoire overlap clustering matched CDR3 amino acid but not nucleotide sequences to correct batch-related cross-sample contamination. TCRdb redid the processing of the public reads, applying fastp at Q25 and MiXCR, and retained in-frame beta chains. Every CDR3 protein is listed once, alongside the most common genes and DNA of its rows. The V and J calls were not made by the authors but by TCRdb's processing. The sample table holds roughly 600,000 distinct CDR3 sequences, of which roughly 46% were seen once. The ten largest clones add up to around 1.7% of the sample.

This clonotype turned up a few times. Its specific antigen is unknown. Base qualities are not provided; no much larger clone lies one nucleotide away. The germline V gene supplies CDR1 SGHRS and CDR2 YFSETQ. The trim is 0 bases for V and 3 bases for J, with a gap of 6 bases between the germline ends. From cysteine to phenylalanine, the CDR3 is 13 amino acids long. Just the 39-base CDR3 DNA is kept, in frame starting at base 1. The TCR sequence derives from a girl between 5 and 17 years old with multiple sclerosis. The source material was blood. The chain employs TRBV5-1 and TRBJ1-1; perhaps TRBD1 is the D gene, with 5 bases matching. The CDR3 is CASSLAGDTEAFF. The bases are TGCGCCAGCAGCTTGGCGGGGGACACTGAAGCTTTCTTT.